These 8 T cell receptor beta chains originate from one sample sequenced in a study of blood T cell repertoires in COVID-19. Here immunoSEQ multiplex PCR was the method, and the copy in TCRdb shows in-frame clones only, minus some. The data hold 50,000 to 70,000 clones, with roughly 79% observed a single time. Sequencing was carried out using peripheral blood. These receptors were obtained from a human donor in a cohort sampled during active COVID-19.

On this clone itself: At the DNA level, this CDR3 is encoded by other sequences in the same sample as well. This rearrangement joins TRBV10-3 to TRBJ2-7; D is uncertain. CDR3 length: 13 amino acids. Per the germline V gene, CDR1 is ENHRY and CDR2 is SYGVKD. Trimming shortened V by 0 bases and J by 4 bases, and 7 bases separated the two germline ends. DNA of the CDR3: TGTGCCATCAGTGAGTCTGCGGCATACGAGCAGTACTTC. It encodes CAISESAAYEQYF.

The DNA of the CDR3 is TGTGCCTGGAGTGAACCGGGGAGGGACGAGCAGTACTTC. The encoded protein is CAWSEPGRDEQYF. The chain uses TRBV30 and TRBJ2-7; 7 bases align to TRBD2. V trimming: 1 base; J trimming: 5 bases; junction bases outside the gene matches: 5. Per germline, CDR1 GTSNPN and CDR2 SVGIG (reference sequence). The CDR3 is 13 residues long.

The J gene is TRBJ1-4, the V gene TRBV12-2; the D call TRBD1 from the table was never checked on the DNA. TRBV12-2 is a pseudogene segment. The length of the CDR3 is 18 residues. The DNA of the CDR3 is TGTGCAAGTCGCTTAGGGGGGGACAGGTGCACTCCTAATGAAAAACTGTTTTTT. Translation gives CASRLGGDRCTPNEKLFF.

V usage is TRBV6-1 and J usage is TRBJ1-5; D perhaps matches TRBD1 (6 bases). The V end was cut by 4 bases, the J end by 11 bases, with 24 bases between. The germline V gene encodes CDR1 MNHNS and CDR2 SASEGT. This CDR3 comprises 16 residues. CDR3 protein: CASSGSRDTKGLAQHF. In DNA, the CDR3 is TGTGCCAGCAGTGGGTCCCGGGACACCAAGGGACTAGCCCAGCATTTT.

The CDR3 DNA reads as TGTGCCAGCGGCCCGACAGGGGGGAGTTCACCCCTCCACTTT. Protein sequence: CASGPTGGSSPLHF. The gene calls are TRBV7-6 and TRBJ1-6; 9 nucleotides align to TRBD1. With 8 bases clipped from V and 9 bases from J, the junction kept 8 bases outside the gene matches. The CDR3 runs 14 residues. Germline CDR1 is SGHVS and CDR2 is FNYEAQ.

This rearrangement joins TRBV11-2 to TRBJ2-1; tentatively, D is TRBD1 (5 bases). Trimming left V 6 bases short and J 1 base short, with 10 bases between. CDR1 is SGHAT, CDR2 FQNNGV, per germline. The CDR3 is made up of 14 amino acids. CDR3 protein: CASRHQGSYNEQFF. CDR3 coding DNA: TGTGCCAGCAGGCATCAGGGATCCTACAATGAGCAGTTCTTC.

In its sample, this clone was seen once. The CDR3 nucleotides are TGCAGTGCTAGTAGGGGGCTTCAGCCCCAGCATTTT. Its protein is CSASRGLQPQHF. The chain combines TRBV20-1 with TRBJ1-5; 7 bases line up with TRBD1. CDR3 length equals 12 residues. Per germline, CDR1 DFQATT and CDR2 SNEGSKA (reference sequence). After removal of 3 bases from V and 6 bases from J, the junction contained 2 bases not matched to a gene.

This chain uses TRBV7-9 with TRBJ1-4; 7 bases align to TRBD1. Germline V lookup: CDR1 SEHNR, CDR2 FQNEAQ (reference sequence). This CDR3 has 16 residues. V was pared by 7 bases and J by 8 bases, with 16 bases of the junction left unmatched. CDR3 in amino acids: CASNPTGRGRGEKLFF. DNA of the CDR3: TGTGCCAGCAACCCAACGGGTAGGGGGCGAGGGGAAAAACTGTTTTTT. The variable domain in full, with the rest retrieved from reference TRBV7-9 and TRBJ1-4, is DTGVSQNPRHKITKRGQNVTFRCDPISEHNRLYWYRQTLGQGPEFLTYFQNEAQLEKSRLLSDRFSAERPKGSFSTLEIQRTEQGDSAMYLCASNPTGRGRGEKLFFGSGTQLSVL.